Listed below are T cell receptor beta chains from one sample, sequenced in a study of blood T cell repertoires in COVID-19. Sequencing was performed with immunoSEQ multiplex PCR; in TCRdb, only in-frame clones are kept and a portion is missing. The table includes approximately 150,000 clones, approximately 90% detected once. The specimen sequenced was peripheral blood. All receptors come from a woman aged 50 to 65 with active or convalescent COVID-19. The CDR3 runs from the conserved cysteine through the conserved F or W. D genes are given only for firm matches. The size of a clone is reported for some rows only, either as once, few or many, or as a class for expanded clones.

.	TRBV14	once	TRBJ1-1	TGTGCCAGCAGCCAAAGGTGGCAGACAAACACTGAAGCTTTCTTT	CASSQRWQTNTEAFF
.	TRBV29-1	.	TRBJ2-5	TGCAGCGTTGACGACAGTTTCACCCAAGAGACCCAGTACTTC	CSVDDSFTQETQYF
.	TRBV7-2	.	TRBJ2-7	TGTGCCAGCAGCTTATCCTCCCCTAGCTACGAGCAGTACTTC	CASSLSSPSYEQYF
TRBD2	TRBV4-2	.	TRBJ2-7	TGTGCCAGCAGCACGAATAGCGGGAGGGCCTTCTCCTACGAGCAGTACTTC	CASSTNSGRAFSYEQYF
.	TRBV30	.	TRBJ2-7	TGTGCCTGGAGATCGTATGGGGGGAGCTCCTACGAGCAGTACTTC	CAWRSYGGSSYEQYF
.	TRBV7-2	once	TRBJ1-2	TGTGCCAGCAGCTTAGAGCCCCCTTGGTCAGCGGACTATGGCTACACCTTC	CASSLEPPWSADYGYTF
.	TRBV15	.	TRBJ2-3	TGTGCCACCAGCAGAGCCAACACAGATACGCAGTATTTT	CATSRANTDTQYF
.	TRBV7-9	.	TRBJ1-1	TGTGCCAGCAGCGGATTCGGAGGCCTCACTGAAGCTTTCTTT	CASSGFGGLTEAFF
.	TRBV27	.	TRBJ1-2	TGTGCCAGCAGGGGGGGGGTTTCTAACTATGGCTACACCTTC	CASRGGVSNYGYTF
TRBD1	TRBV7-2	.	TRBJ2-1	TGTGCCAGCAGCTTAGCGCTGAGGGGGCGCGGGCATGAGCAGTTCTTC	CASSLALRGRGHEQFF